This entry is about one TCR beta chain. Its target is unknown. The data were taken from a study of Tregs in tolerant kidney transplant recipients. Regarding the study as a whole: Biological reproducibility was not directly addressed, but technical replication error appeared minimal. In tolerant patients, donor-specific Tregs outgrew total Tregs, suggesting antigen-driven expansion.

The repertoire was sequenced with immunoSEQ multiplex PCR; TCRdb's copy has only in-frame clones and lacks some. This sample has 90,000 to 120,000 clones, with 90% found just once. Trimming removed 10 bases at V and 3 bases at J, with 12 bases between. From germline, CDR1 is MNHEY and CDR2 SVGAGI. The CDR3 is 12 amino acids. CD4+CD25+CD127- Tregs, CD4+CD25- non-Tregs, CD4 and CD8 cells were sorted. The source material was CD4+ T cells from blood, sampled before the transplant. The rearrangement uses TRBV6-5 and TRBJ1-1; D remains ambiguous. The receptor was derived from a human donor who received a combined kidney and bone marrow transplant. The CDR3 DNA reads as TGTGCCACCACTGCGGGCGACACTGAAGCTTTCTTT. Translated: CATTAGDTEAFF.